This record concerns one T cell receptor beta chain sequence. Its antigen remains unidentified. This entry comes from a study of T cell responses to AZD1222 COVID-19 vaccine. At the level of the study: Pooling covered second doses at about 4 or about 12 weeks. Study-wide results and limits: Only 5 or 6 people who got AZD1222 tested seropositive at baseline.

The V end was cut by 0 bases, the J end by 10 bases, with 15 bases between. This CDR3 is built from 13 residues. Looked up from germline, CDR1 is GTSNPN and CDR2 is SVGIG (reference sequence). Using immunoSEQ multiplex PCR, the repertoire was profiled, and TCRdb retains in-frame clones only, with some absent. The sample records approximately 110,000 clones, 92% being singletons. This chain uses TRBV30 with TRBJ1-2; no clear D gene. Here the sequenced sample was peripheral blood, taken on day 0 of AZD1222 vaccination. The receptor comes from an adult in good health. CDR3 sequence: CAWSVSPQGVYTF. CDR3 sequence (DNA): TGTGCCTGGAGTGTATCCCCCCAAGGAGTCTACACCTTC.